The clone carrying this TCR beta chain was counted a few times. V lost 6 bases, J lost 4 bases, and 14 bases stayed unmatched. Germline values: CDR1 SGHDT, CDR2 YYEEEE. This CDR3 region has 16 residues. This sample was included in a study of T cell responses to AZD1222 COVID-19 vaccine. Measured with immunoSEQ multiplex PCR; TCRdb has only the in-frame clones, and not every one. Altogether roughly 150,000 clones are present, 80% to 90% being singletons, with the ten largest covering around 3.3%. This clonotype was obtained from an adult in good health. Sequenced material: peripheral blood, taken on day 0 of AZD1222 vaccination. The rearrangement uses TRBV5-6 and TRBJ2-7; 9 bases match TRBD2. The CDR3 bases are TGTGCCAGCACCTGGGGGCATAATAGCGGGAGTTACGAGCAGTACTTC. Translation gives CASTWGHNSGSYEQYF. Filled out from reference TRBV5-6 and TRBJ2-7, the complete variable domain reads DAGVTQSPTHLIKTRGQQVTLRCSPKSGHDTVSWYQQALGQGPQFIFQYYEEEERQRGNFPDRFSGHQFPNYSSELNVNALLLGDSALYLCASTWGHNSGSYEQYFGPGTRLTVT.